This T cell receptor beta chain was recovered during a study of T-cell memory formation after mild COVID-19. This clonotype was seen a few times. One entry per CDR3 protein results from TCRdb running MiXCR on the 5' RACE reads. The top ten hold about 3.5% of the sample, which has 150,000 to 200,000 distinct CDR3 sequences, roughly 11% seen once. This receptor was obtained from a man younger than 35 who had mild COVID-19 (a few samples of this study predate the infection). Cell type and time point are not known. The specimen was PBMCs or a T cell subset sorted from them (not recorded which).

CDR3: CASSLGQGSDTQYF. CDR3 sequence (DNA): TGTGCCAGCAGCTTAGGACAGGGGTCTGATACGCAGTATTTT. The chain carries TRBV11-2 and TRBJ2-3; 8 bases agree with TRBD1. CDR3 length: 14 amino acids. V trimming: 1 base; J trimming: 6 bases; junction bases outside the gene matches: 3. The germline V gene has CDR1 SGHAT and CDR2 FQNNGV.